This T cell receptor beta chain was recorded in a study of cytomegalovirus exposure and HLA in healthy donors. Study-wide results and limits: The study labeled roughly 160 TCR beta chains cytomegalovirus-associated.

The PCR was carried out with 60 Vbeta primers and 13 Jbeta primers. Original analysis: As a later analysis found, there were approximately 80 million unique TCR beta chains, of which roughly 11 million were shared. Profiling relied on immunoSEQ multiplex PCR, and the TCRdb table lists in-frame clones only, not all of them. V and J calls and clone size are those listed in that table; D and trimming were worked out from the DNA. The sample has over 150,000 clones, about four fifths seen once. This clone was detected a few times. The target antigen is unknown. Germline assignment: CDR1 MNHEY and CDR2 SVGAGI. V was pared by 4 bases and J by 2 bases, with 11 bases between. The CDR3 consists of 15 residues.

The rearrangement uses TRBV6-5 and TRBJ2-2; D may be TRBD2 (7 bases). Source material: PBMCs. The origin of this receptor is a man in his thirties or forties in good health and CMV-seropositive. The CDR3 nucleotides read TGTGCCAGCAGTTTAGGGGGGGCCAACACCGGGGAGCTGTTTTTT. Translation: CASSLGGANTGELFF.